Below are 32 T cell receptor beta chains sequenced from a single sample in a study of radiotherapy plus CTLA-4 blockade in lung cancer. Using immunoSEQ multiplex PCR, the repertoire was profiled, and TCRdb retains in-frame clones only, with some absent. The sample records roughly 50,000 clones, more than 70% being singletons. This sample comprised peripheral blood, obtained from a patient treated with radiotherapy plus ipilimumab. These receptors were taken from a human donor with non-small cell lung cancer whose response to radiotherapy plus ipilimumab could not be evaluated.

V gene TRBV5-1 combines with J gene TRBJ2-5, with D hard to call. Trimming left V 0 bases short and J 4 bases short, with 10 bases between. Germline CDR1 and CDR2: SGHRS and YFSETQ. This CDR3 has 14 residues. DNA for the CDR3: TGCGCCAGCAGCTTGGGGAGTACCCGAGAGACCCAGTACTTC. This sequence encodes CASSLGSTRETQYF.

The CDR3 DNA sequence: TGTGCCAGCTCACCAACAGGGGGGGCCCCGGAATTCTCTAACTATGGCTACACCTTC. It codes for CASSPTGGAPEFSNYGYTF. V usage is TRBV18 and J usage is TRBJ1-2; TRBD1 matches 8 bases. Trimming removed 2 bases from V and 0 bases from J; junction bases left unmatched: 14. Germline V gene data show CDR1 as KGHSH and CDR2 as LQKENI. The CDR3 contains 19 residues.

The rearrangement links TRBV7-9 to TRBJ2-5, with TRBD1 identical over 8 bases. V was clipped by 5 bases and J by 3 bases; unmatched bases: 11. Germline loops: CDR1 SEHNR, CDR2 FQNEAQ (reference sequence). The CDR3 is 16 residues long. The CDR3 sequence is CASSPRRVTGEETQYF. The CDR3 bases are TGTGCCAGCAGCCCACGTAGGGTGACAGGGGAAGAGACCCAGTACTTC.

This chain connects TRBV10-3 to TRBJ2-2; TRBD1 aligns across 10 bases. V lost 5 bases and J lost 5; bases outside the gene matches: 5. The CDR3 extends over 15 amino acids. Germline-derived CDR1 and CDR2 are ENHRY and SYGVKD. The CDR3 here is CAISTGTGVTGELFF. CDR3 sequence (DNA): TGTGCCATCAGTACCGGGACAGGGGTTACCGGGGAGCTGTTTTTT.

The V call is TRBV27, the J call TRBJ1-2; TRBD1 might be the D (5 bases). The CDR3 is 16 residues long. Trimming left V 1 base short and J 1 base short, with 13 bases between. CDR1 and CDR2 from the germline V gene are MNHEY and SMNVEV (reference sequence). The CDR3, as DNA: TGTGCCAGCAGTTTATTGCCTGGAGGGGATAACTATGGCTACACCTTC. Protein sequence: CASSLLPGGDNYGYTF.

The V and J genes are TRBV7-2 and TRBJ2-4; 9 positions match TRBD2. V gave up 2 bases and J gave up 9 bases; unmatched junction bases: 14. Germline CDR1 reads SGHTA; CDR2 reads FQGNSA. This CDR3 has 17 amino acids. The CDR3 coding sequence is TGTGCCAGCAGCTTATCTCTTCGTGGCGGGGGGGCCGGCATTCAGTACTTC. It translates to CASSLSLRGGGAGIQYF.

The J gene is TRBJ2-3, the V gene TRBV11-2, with a weak D call TRBD1 (6 bases). The CDR3 has 18 amino acids. Germline V lookup: CDR1 SGHAT, CDR2 FQNNGV. Trimming took off 1 base at V and 2 bases at J, with 19 bases between the two ends. This CDR3 reads CASSLGRGRGYDTDTQYF. The CDR3 DNA is TGTGCCAGCAGCTTAGGAAGGGGCAGGGGATATGACACAGATACGCAGTATTTT. Based on the CDR3 plus reference TRBV11-2 and TRBJ2-3, the full variable domain is EAGVAQSPRYKIIEKRQSVAFWCNPISGHATLYWYQQILGQGPKLLIQFQNNGVVDDSQLPKDRFSAERLKGVDSTLKIQPAKLEDSAVYLCASSLGRGRGYDTDTQYFGPGTRLTVL.

This rearrangement joins TRBV6-5 to TRBJ1-5; TRBD1 matches at 9 bases. With V trimmed by 6 bases and J by 1 base, 4 bases remained unmatched. The CDR3 length is 15 residues. The germline CDR1 and CDR2 sequences are MNHEY and SVGAGI. CDR3 protein: CASRSDRGSNQPQHF. The CDR3 DNA reads as TGTGCCAGCAGAAGCGACAGGGGGAGCAATCAGCCCCAGCATTTT.

In its sample, this clone was seen a few times. The chain has TRBV19 and TRBJ2-5; a possible D gene is TRBD2 (6 bases). The J call may be wrong; the DNA end is better matched by TRBJ2-7. The CDR3 length is 15 residues. The germline V gene encodes CDR1 LNHDA and CDR2 SQIVND (reference sequence). The CDR3 is CASSIRASDSYEQYF. The CDR3 DNA reads TGTGCCAGTAGTATTCGGGCTAGCGACTCCTACGAGCAGTACTTC.

This clone came up a few times. The rearrangement uses TRBV18 and TRBJ2-7, with 10 nucleotides matching TRBD1. The CDR3 spans 15 residues. Germline V CDR1 and CDR2: KGHSH, LQKENI. V shed 6 bases and J 6 bases; nucleotides not matched to a gene: 11. Here the CDR3 DNA reads TGTGCCAGCTCCCTAATAGACAGGGGGCAGGGCGAGCAGTACTTC. Amino acid sequence: CASSLIDRGQGEQYF.

Here the CDR3 DNA reads TGTGCCAGTAGTAATCAGGATCTAAACACTGAAGCTTTCTTT. Translating it yields CASSNQDLNTEAFF. V gene TRBV19 combines with J gene TRBJ1-1; D gene uncertain. Per the germline V gene, CDR1 is LNHDA and CDR2 is SQIVND (reference sequence). The CDR3 spans 14 residues. V shed 4 bases and J shed 2 bases, with 11 bases lying between them.

The V gene is TRBV7-9, the J gene TRBJ2-3; 9 nucleotides line up with TRBD1. Looked up from germline, CDR1 is SEHNR and CDR2 is FQNEAQ (reference sequence). Trimming removed 1 base from V and 3 bases from J; junction bases left unmatched: 5. The CDR3 loop spans 16 amino acids. Here the CDR3 reads CASSLGETGGTDTQYF. Here the CDR3 DNA reads TGTGCCAGCAGCTTAGGCGAGACAGGGGGTACAGATACGCAGTATTTT.

The chain combines TRBV2 with TRBJ1-1; D is uncertain. The CDR3 consists of 13 residues. V lost 7 bases and J lost 4, with 13 bases in between. Germline CDR1 reads SNHLY; CDR2 reads FYNNEI. The CDR3 reads CASIYVEGTEAFF. The CDR3 nucleotides read TGTGCCAGCATCTATGTCGAGGGCACTGAAGCTTTCTTT.

Here the CDR3 reads CASGRGGTGGQTQYF. CDR3 sequence (DNA): TGTGCCAGCGGTAGAGGGGGGACAGGGGGGCAGACCCAGTACTTC. J is TRBJ2-5 and V is TRBV9, with 11 bases lining up with TRBD1. J gave up 6 bases and V 7 bases, and 11 bases lay outside the gene matches. This CDR3 comprises 15 residues. From germline, CDR1 is SGDLS and CDR2 YYNGEE.

The chain employs TRBV9 and TRBJ2-3; 8 nucleotides agree with TRBD2. The V and J ends lost 5 bases and 2 bases, in that order; junction bases with no gene match: 7. This CDR3 is 15 amino acids long. CDR1 is SGDLS and CDR2 is YYNGEE in the germline V gene. The CDR3 region has the DNA TGTGCCAGCAGTGTGACTAGCGTGGTCACAGATACGCAGTATTTT. Translated: CASSVTSVVTDTQYF. Combining the CDR3 with reference TRBV9 and TRBJ2-3 gives the whole variable domain DSGVTQTPKHLITATGQRVTLRCSPRSGDLSVYWYQQSLDQGLQFLIQYYNGEERAKGNILERFSAQQFPDLHSELNLSSLELGDSALYFCASSVTSVVTDTQYFGPGTRLTVL.

This chain uses TRBV5-1 with TRBJ2-1; 8 bases match TRBD1. The V and J ends lost 2 bases and 15 bases, in that order; junction bases with no gene match: 7. The CDR3 sequence is 12 residues long. Germline lookup yields CDR1 SGHRS and CDR2 YFSETQ. The CDR3 nucleotides are TGCGCCAGCAGCTTTGGACAGGGTGAAAGGTTCTTC. Its protein is CASSFGQGERFF.

This clone appeared once. The J gene is TRBJ1-6, the V gene TRBV5-1; 11 bases map to TRBD1. Germline values: CDR1 SGHRS, CDR2 YFSETQ. Trimming at V came to 4 bases and at J to 8 bases, leaving 5 bases not matched to a gene. The length of the CDR3 is 15 residues. The CDR3 DNA reads TGCGCCAGCAGCCCGGACAGGGGGCGTCATTCACCCCTCCACTTT. It yields the protein CASSPDRGRHSPLHF.

The chain is built from TRBV7-2 and TRBJ2-2, with TRBD1 identical over 8 bases. Per germline, CDR1 SGHTA and CDR2 FQGNSA. CDR3 length equals 14 residues. The trim removed 5 bases at V and 13 bases at J, leaving 12 bases unmatched. CDR3 sequence: CASSLRQGRVGLFF. The CDR3 region has the DNA TGTGCCAGCAGCCTCAGACAGGGGCGGGTGGGGCTGTTTTTT.

The chain combines TRBV7-9 with TRBJ1-4; D is possibly TRBD1 (5 bases). Trimming removed 8 bases at V and 6 bases at J, with 16 bases between. From germline, CDR1 is SEHNR and CDR2 FQNEAQ (reference sequence). The CDR3 sequence is 14 residues long. CDR3 sequence reads: CASGRRGGDEKLFF. For the CDR3, the DNA is TGTGCCAGCGGAAGGCGGGGGGGGGATGAAAAACTGTTTTTT.

The sample holds a few counts of this clone. This chain uses TRBV7-9 with TRBJ2-7; 14 nucleotides agree with TRBD2. Germline CDR1 is SEHNR and CDR2 is FQNEAQ (reference sequence). This CDR3 is 19 amino acids long. Trimming cost V 5 bases and J 1 base; bases outside gene matches: 13. CDR3 residues: CASSPTPGLAGARSYEQYF. The CDR3 DNA reads TGTGCCAGCAGCCCGACCCCGGGACTAGCGGGAGCGCGGTCCTACGAGCAGTACTTC.

The V gene is TRBV4-3, the J gene TRBJ2-3; 10 positions match TRBD2. V gave up 3 bases and J gave up 6 bases; unmatched junction bases: 9. In germline, CDR1 is LGHNA, CDR2 YSLEER. The CDR3 has 16 residues. The CDR3 nucleotides are TGCGCCAGCAGCCAGTCCTGGACTAGCGGTGGGGATACGCAGTATTTT. Its translation: CASSQSWTSGGDTQYF.

The chain couples TRBV5-1 to TRBJ2-1, with TRBD1 identical over 7 bases. The germline CDR1 and CDR2 sequences are SGHRS and YFSETQ. This CDR3 has 12 amino acids. Unmatched junction bases numbered 4, after V lost 0 bases and J lost 13 bases. CDR3 DNA sequence: TGCGCCAGCAGCTTGGGGACAGGCAGCCAGTTCTTC. Translated: CASSLGTGSQFF.

The chain links TRBV28 to TRBJ2-3, with D possibly being TRBD1 (6 bases). Per the germline V gene, CDR1 is MDHEN and CDR2 is SYDVKM. The CDR3 consists of 12 residues. The V end was cut by 6 bases, the J end by 4 bases, with 8 bases between. CDR3 amino acids: CASRTGPDTQYF. For the CDR3, the DNA is TGTGCCAGCAGGACAGGCCCAGATACGCAGTATTTT. The full variable domain, completed using reference TRBV28 and TRBJ2-3, is DVKVTQSSRYLVKRTGEKVFLECVQDMDHENMFWYRQDPGLGLRLIYFSYDVKMKEKGDIPEGYSVSREKKERFSLILESASTNQTSMYLCASRTGPDTQYFGPGTRLTVL.

The chain employs TRBV7-2 and TRBJ2-2; 8 bases line up with TRBD1. With 0 bases clipped from V and 6 bases from J, the junction kept 0 bases outside the gene matches. Germline CDR1 reads SGHTA; CDR2 reads FQGNSA. The CDR3 has 14 residues. The CDR3 spells CASSLAQGAGELFF. CDR3 bases: TGTGCCAGCAGCTTAGCACAGGGGGCCGGGGAGCTGTTTTTT.

V usage is TRBV30 and J usage is TRBJ2-5; D might be TRBD1 (5 bases). This CDR3 is 13 amino acids long. The V end lost 2 bases, the J end lost 1 base, and 8 bases lay between the germline ends. Germline CDR1 and CDR2: GTSNPN and SVGIG (reference sequence). The CDR3 sequence is CAWSQQAQETQYF. CDR3 nucleotide sequence: TGTGCCTGGAGTCAACAGGCCCAAGAGACCCAGTACTTC.

In nucleotides, the CDR3 is TGTGCCAGCAGCAGGGGGCGAACTAATGAAAAACTGTTTTTT. Protein sequence: CASSRGRTNEKLFF. V gene TRBV5-4 combines with J gene TRBJ1-4; TRBD1 agrees at 7 bases. CDR1 is SGHNT and CDR2 is YYREEE in the germline V gene (reference sequence). V lost 4 bases and J lost 1; bases outside the gene matches: 1. The CDR3 is 14 residues long. Full variable domain (rest looked up from reference TRBV5-4 and TRBJ1-4): ETGVTQSPTHLIKTRGQQVTLRCSSQSGHNTVSWYQQALGQGPQFIFQYYREEENGRGNFPPRFSGLQFPNYSSELNVNALELDDSALYLCASSRGRTNEKLFFGSGTQLSVL.

The rearrangement joins TRBV19 to TRBJ1-1; D is uncertain. V dropped 3 bases and J dropped 3 bases, with 23 bases sitting between them. The CDR3 has 18 amino acids. Germline V gene sequence: CDR1 LNHDA, CDR2 SQIVND (reference sequence). As DNA, the CDR3 is TGTGCCAGTAGTATCGAGGGAGTTATAGGGCCACCTTACACTGAAGCTTTCTTT. Protein: CASSIEGVIGPPYTEAFF.

CDR3 sequence reads: CASSEGDRGNYGYTF. As DNA, the CDR3 is TGTGCCAGCAGCGAAGGGGACAGGGGAAACTATGGCTACACCTTC. This rearrangement joins TRBV6-6 to TRBJ1-2; 10 bases align to TRBD1. Losses at the gene ends were 6 bases for V and 2 bases for J; bases not matched to a gene: 6. Per germline, CDR1 MNHNY and CDR2 SVGAGI (reference sequence). There are 15 residues in the CDR3.

The count of this clone is one. The chain links TRBV5-1 to TRBJ1-1; D is undetermined. CDR1 and CDR2 (germline): SGHRS, YFSETQ. Trimming cost V 0 bases and J 3 bases, with 9 bases left between them. This CDR3 has 14 amino acids. CDR3 coding DNA: TGCGCCAGCAGCTTGGTCCGGTTGGACACTGAAGCTTTCTTT. It codes for CASSLVRLDTEAFF.

This chain uses TRBV5-5 with TRBJ1-4; 7 bases are shared with TRBD1. The CDR3 is 14 amino acids. From germline, CDR1 is SGHKS and CDR2 YYEKEE (reference sequence). With 4 bases clipped from V and 8 bases from J, the junction kept 8 bases outside the gene matches. CDR3: CASSATGDGEKLFF. CDR3 coding DNA: TGTGCCAGCAGCGCAACAGGGGATGGCGAAAAACTGTTTTTT. The whole variable domain, remainder taken from reference TRBV5-5 and TRBJ1-4, is DAGVTQSPTHLIKTRGQQVTLRCSPISGHKSVSWYQQVLGQGPQFIFQYYEKEERGRGNFPDRFSARQFPNYSSELNVNALLLGDSALYLCASSATGDGEKLFFGSGTQLSVL.

This chain joins TRBV7-2 and TRBJ1-1, with D maybe TRBD1 (5 bases). This CDR3 region has 14 residues. Germline CDR1 is SGHTA and CDR2 is FQGNSA. Trimming removed 0 bases at V and 7 bases at J, with 12 bases between. CDR3 amino acids: CASSLAEGASEAFF. The DNA of the CDR3 is TGTGCCAGCAGCTTAGCGGAAGGGGCAAGTGAAGCTTTCTTT. The full variable domain, completed using reference TRBV7-2 and TRBJ1-1, is GAGVSQSPSNKVTEKGKDVELRCDPISGHTALYWYRQSLGQGLEFLIYFQGNSAPDKSGLPSDRFSAERTGGSVSTLTIQRTQQEDSAVYLCASSLAEGASEAFFGQGTRLTVV.

The chain recombines TRBV5-1 with TRBJ1-1; no definite D call. Deletions cut 4 bases from V and 0 bases from J, with 13 bases between. The CDR3 spans 15 residues. The germline gives CDR1 SGHRS, CDR2 YFSETQ. The CDR3 is CASSATVTMNTEAFF. CDR3 nucleotide sequence: TGCGCCAGCAGCGCCACCGTTACTATGAACACTGAAGCTTTCTTT.